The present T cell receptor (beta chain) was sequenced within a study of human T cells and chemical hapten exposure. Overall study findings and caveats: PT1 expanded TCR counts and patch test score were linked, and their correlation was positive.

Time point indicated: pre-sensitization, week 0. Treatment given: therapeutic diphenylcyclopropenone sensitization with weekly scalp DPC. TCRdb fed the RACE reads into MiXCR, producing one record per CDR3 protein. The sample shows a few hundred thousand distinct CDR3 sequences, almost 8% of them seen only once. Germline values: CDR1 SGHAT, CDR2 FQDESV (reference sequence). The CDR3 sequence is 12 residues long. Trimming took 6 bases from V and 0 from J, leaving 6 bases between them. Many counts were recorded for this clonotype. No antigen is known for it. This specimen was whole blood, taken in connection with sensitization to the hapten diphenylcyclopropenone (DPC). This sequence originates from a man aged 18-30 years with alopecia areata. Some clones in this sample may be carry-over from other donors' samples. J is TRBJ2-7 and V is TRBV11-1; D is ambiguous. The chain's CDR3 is CASSRFSYEQYF. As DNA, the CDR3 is TGTGCCAGCAGTAGATTCTCCTACGAGCAGTACTTC.